Detailed here is one T cell receptor (beta chain). What it binds is not known. The record originates from a study of blood T cells in healthy people across ages. Study-wide findings and caveats: Both higher diversity and more naive CD4+ cells marked long-lived donors when set against aged donors. Researchers deemed the diversity estimates from one million T cells underestimates.

Sample-barcoded 5' priming and a J-beta primer mix drove a second PCR of 7 to 11 cycles. TCRdb ran MiXCR on the 5' RACE reads and lists one entry per CDR3 protein. The sample holds fewer than 900,000 distinct CDR3 sequences, about 42% seen once. Whenever a sample was processed, at least 6 million PBMCs were isolated. Germline values: CDR1 LGHDT, CDR2 YNNKEL (reference sequence). The CDR3 totals 14 residues. The V gene end was trimmed by 2 bases and the J gene end by 11 bases; junction bases not matched to a gene: 11. What was sequenced was blood. The gene calls are TRBV3-1 and TRBJ1-1; 7 positions match TRBD1. The origin of this receptor is a woman in her fifties or sixties in good health. CDR3 loop: CASSQQAGGQRAFF. In nucleotides, the CDR3 is TGTGCCAGCAGCCAACAGGCAGGGGGTCAGAGGGCTTTCTTT.